This T cell receptor (beta chain) was recorded in a study of T cells after posttransplantation cyclophosphamide. The CDR3 has 14 residues. The germline CDR1 and CDR2 sequences are SEHNR and FQNEAQ (reference sequence). Trimming left V 2 bases short and J 2 bases short, with 10 bases between. Produced via immunoSEQ multiplex PCR; TCRdb's table is partial and in-frame only. The table records about 39,000 clones without singletons, the ten largest covering about 4.2%. This clone came up many times. Its target is unknown. Whole-study findings and limits: After PTCy, TRB diversity resembled that of CNI/methotrexate controls.

This clonotype was obtained from a woman aged 50 to 65 in good health and a related stem cell transplant donor. The specimen sequenced was PBMCs. The V and J genes are TRBV7-9 and TRBJ2-7; no reliable D call. This CDR3 is CASSLWHHPYEQYF. CDR3 in DNA: TGTGCCAGCAGCTTATGGCACCACCCCTACGAGCAGTACTTC.